This T cell receptor (beta chain) was profiled in a study of blood T cells in healthy people across ages. Primed by a sample-barcoded 5' primer and a J-beta primer mix, a second PCR proceeded for about 6 to 11 cycles. From the 5' RACE reads, TCRdb called clonotypes with MiXCR, one entry per CDR3 protein. The data show 920,000 or so distinct CDR3 sequences, under 55% seen once. CDR1 and CDR2 from the germline V gene are MNHEY and SMNVEV (reference sequence). The CDR3 contains 15 residues. The chain has TRBV27 and TRBJ2-4, with D perhaps matching TRBD2 (6 bases). The DNA end lines up better with TRBJ2-7; the J call may be wrong. Sequencing was performed on blood. The clonotype was recovered from a woman aged 55-70 years in good health. CDR3 residues: CASSSLSLGSYEQYF. DNA of the CDR3: TGTGCCAGCAGTTCCCTTTCCCTCGGGAGCTACGAGCAGTACTTC.